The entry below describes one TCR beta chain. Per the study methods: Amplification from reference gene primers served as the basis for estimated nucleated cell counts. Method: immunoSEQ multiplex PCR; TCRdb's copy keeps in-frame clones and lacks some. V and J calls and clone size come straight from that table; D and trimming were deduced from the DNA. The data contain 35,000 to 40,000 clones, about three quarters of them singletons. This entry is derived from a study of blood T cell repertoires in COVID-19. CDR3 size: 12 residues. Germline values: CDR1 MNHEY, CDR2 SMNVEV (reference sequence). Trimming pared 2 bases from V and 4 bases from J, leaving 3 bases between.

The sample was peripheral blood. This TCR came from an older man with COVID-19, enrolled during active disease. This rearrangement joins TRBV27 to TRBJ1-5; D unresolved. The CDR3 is CASSLLNQPQHF. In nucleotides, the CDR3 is TGTGCCAGCAGTTTACTTAATCAGCCCCAGCATTTT.